This T cell receptor beta chain was found in a study of cytomegalovirus exposure and HLA in healthy donors. Turning to the study itself: About four fifths of 300 to 450 genotyped donors fell in the Caucasian-associated ancestry cluster.

Overall study findings and caveats: Other equally common chains were less clonally expanded than HLA-associated TCR beta chains, a later analysis showed. CMV serostatus was the only recorded immune exposure for donors.

Comments on this clone: Its antigen remains unidentified.

Vbeta (60) and Jbeta (13) primers were used in the PCR. Original handling: In a later analysis, roughly 86 million unique TCR beta chains included roughly 11 million shared by two or more donors. Sequencing was performed with immunoSEQ multiplex PCR; in TCRdb, only in-frame clones are kept and a portion is missing. D and trimming come from the DNA, and the V and J calls and clone size come from that table. The table records some 130,000 clones, around 10% of them present only once. Trimming took 4 bases from V and 0 from J; bases not matched to a gene: 5. The CDR3 has 16 residues. Germline V gene data show CDR1 as LNHDA and CDR2 as SQIVND (reference sequence).

The clonotype originates from a man over 45 in good health and CMV-seronegative. Sample: PBMCs. The rearrangement uses TRBV19 and TRBJ1-4, with 7 positions matching TRBD1. CDR3: CASSTGTAATNEKLFF. Here the CDR3 DNA reads TGTGCCAGTAGTACTGGGACAGCGGCAACTAATGAAAAACTGTTTTTT.